A single sample is the source of the 2 T cell receptor beta chains below, sequenced in a study of blood T cell repertoires in COVID-19. Profiled with immunoSEQ multiplex PCR; TCRdb holds only in-frame clones, not every one. The sample shows over 200,000 clones, about 68% of them seen only once. Material: peripheral blood. These receptors all stem from a woman older than 75 with acute or convalescent COVID-19.

This clone was seen a handful of times. This chain links TRBV7-3 with TRBJ2-3, with D perhaps TRBD2 (6 bases). Germline-derived CDR1 and CDR2 are SGHTA and FQGTGA. This CDR3 has 15 amino acids. The V and J ends lost 2 bases and 2 bases respectively, with 11 bases between them. The CDR3 DNA reads TGTGCCAGCAGCTTAGGGGGGACCCCCACAGATACGCAGTATTTT. Its translation is CASSLGGTPTDTQYF.

In this sample, this clone turned up a few times. The chain is built from TRBV6-1 and TRBJ1-2; D gene ambiguous. Trimming removed 1 base from V and 5 bases from J, with 14 bases in between. The CDR3 length is 15 residues. Per the germline V gene, CDR1 is MNHNS and CDR2 is SASEGT. The CDR3 here is CASSEVGSLTYGYTF. In DNA, the CDR3 is TGTGCCAGCAGTGAAGTGGGCAGCCTGACGTATGGCTACACCTTC.